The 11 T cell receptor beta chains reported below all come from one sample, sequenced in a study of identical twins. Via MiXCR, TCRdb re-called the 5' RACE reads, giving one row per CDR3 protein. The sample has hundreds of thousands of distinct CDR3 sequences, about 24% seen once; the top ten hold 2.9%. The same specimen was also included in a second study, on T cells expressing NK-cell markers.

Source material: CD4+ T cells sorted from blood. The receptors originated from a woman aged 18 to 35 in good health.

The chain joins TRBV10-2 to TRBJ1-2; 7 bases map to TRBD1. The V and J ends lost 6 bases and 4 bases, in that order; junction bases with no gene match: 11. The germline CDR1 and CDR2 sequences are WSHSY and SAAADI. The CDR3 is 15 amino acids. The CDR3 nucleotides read TGCGCCAGCAGCGCAAACAGGGGAACTGGCTATGGCTACACCTTC. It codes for CASSANRGTGYGYTF.

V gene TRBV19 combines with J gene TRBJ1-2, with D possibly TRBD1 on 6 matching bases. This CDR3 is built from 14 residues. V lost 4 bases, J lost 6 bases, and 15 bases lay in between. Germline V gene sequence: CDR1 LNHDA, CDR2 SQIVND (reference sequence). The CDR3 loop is CASSSPTGSHGYTF. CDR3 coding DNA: TGTGCCAGTAGTAGCCCCACAGGGTCCCATGGCTACACCTTC.

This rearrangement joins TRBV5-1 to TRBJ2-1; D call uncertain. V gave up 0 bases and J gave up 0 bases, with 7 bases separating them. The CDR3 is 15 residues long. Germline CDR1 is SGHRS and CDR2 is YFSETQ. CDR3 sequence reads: CASSLDWISYNEQFF. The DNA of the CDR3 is TGCGCCAGCAGCTTGGACTGGATCTCCTACAATGAGCAGTTCTTC.

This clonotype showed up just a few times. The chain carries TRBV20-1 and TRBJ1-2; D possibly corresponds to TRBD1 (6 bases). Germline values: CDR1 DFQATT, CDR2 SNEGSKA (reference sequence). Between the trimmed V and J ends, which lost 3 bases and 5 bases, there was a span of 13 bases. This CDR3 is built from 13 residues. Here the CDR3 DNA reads TGCAGTGCTAGGAGGACAGATCTTTATGGCTACACCTTC. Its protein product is CSARRTDLYGYTF.

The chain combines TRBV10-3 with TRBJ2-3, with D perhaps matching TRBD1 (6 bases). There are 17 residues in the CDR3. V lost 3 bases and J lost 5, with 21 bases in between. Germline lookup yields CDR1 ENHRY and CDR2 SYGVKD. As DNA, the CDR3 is TGTGCCATCAGTGAACCCTACGGAAGGACAGCCGTAGATACGCAGTATTTT. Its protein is CAISEPYGRTAVDTQYF.

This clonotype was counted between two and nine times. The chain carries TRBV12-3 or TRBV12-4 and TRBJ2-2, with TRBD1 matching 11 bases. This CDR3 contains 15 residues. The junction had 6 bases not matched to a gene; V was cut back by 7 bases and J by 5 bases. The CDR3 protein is CASIRGDRGTGELFF. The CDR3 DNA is TGTGCCAGCATCAGGGGGGACAGGGGGACCGGGGAGCTGTTTTTT.

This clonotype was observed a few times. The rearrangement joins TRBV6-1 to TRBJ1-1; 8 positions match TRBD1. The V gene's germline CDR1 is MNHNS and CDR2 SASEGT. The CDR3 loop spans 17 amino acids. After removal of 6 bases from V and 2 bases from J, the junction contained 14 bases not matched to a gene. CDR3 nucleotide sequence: TGTGCCAGCAGACGCACCAGGGGGCCAACTCTCAACACTGAAGCTTTCTTT. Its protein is CASRRTRGPTLNTEAFF.

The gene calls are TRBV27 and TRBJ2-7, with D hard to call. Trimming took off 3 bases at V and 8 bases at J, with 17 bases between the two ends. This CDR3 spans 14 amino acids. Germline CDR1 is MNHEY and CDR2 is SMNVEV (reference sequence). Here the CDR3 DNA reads TGTGCCAGCAGTTTTGCCAGAGAGTCCTCCAAGCAGTACTTC. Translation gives CASSFARESSKQYF.

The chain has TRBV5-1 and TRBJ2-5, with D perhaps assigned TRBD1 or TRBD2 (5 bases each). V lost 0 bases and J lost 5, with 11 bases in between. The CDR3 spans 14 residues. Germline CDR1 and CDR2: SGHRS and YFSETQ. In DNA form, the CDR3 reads TGCGCCAGCAGCTTGGCCTTCGAGGGGGAGACCCAGTACTTC. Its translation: CASSLAFEGETQYF.

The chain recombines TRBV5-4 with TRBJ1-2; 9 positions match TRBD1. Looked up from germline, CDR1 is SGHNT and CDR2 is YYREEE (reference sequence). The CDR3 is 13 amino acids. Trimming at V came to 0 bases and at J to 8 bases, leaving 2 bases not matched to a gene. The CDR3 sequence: CASSLGDRVGYTF. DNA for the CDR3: TGTGCCAGCAGCTTGGGGGACAGGGTAGGCTACACCTTC.

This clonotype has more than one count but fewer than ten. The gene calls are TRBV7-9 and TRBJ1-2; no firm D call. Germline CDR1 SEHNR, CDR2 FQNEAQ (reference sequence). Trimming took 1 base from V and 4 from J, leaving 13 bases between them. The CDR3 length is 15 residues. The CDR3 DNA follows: TGTGCCAGCAGCTTAGGTACAGCAATGGTCTATGGCTACACCTTC. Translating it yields CASSLGTAMVYGYTF. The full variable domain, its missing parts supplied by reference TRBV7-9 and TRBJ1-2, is DTGVSQNPRHKITKRGQNVTFRCDPISEHNRLYWYRQTLGQGPEFLTYFQNEAQLEKSRLLSDRFSAERPKGSFSTLEIQRTEQGDSAMYLCASSLGTAMVYGYTFGSGTRLTVV.